A selection of T cell receptor beta chains follows, all from one sample in a study of vaccination effects on CD4 cells after COVID-19. Here immunoSEQ multiplex PCR was the method, and the copy in TCRdb shows in-frame clones only, minus some. The sample includes tens of thousands of clones, over 70% of them seen just once. What these receptors recognize is not known. The sequenced sample was CD4+ T cells from PBMCs cultured with HCoV-OC43 spike peptides, obtained before COVID-19 vaccination. Receptors originate from a human donor who received a COVID-19 vaccine. Both conserved end residues are part of each CDR3. The D gene is left open where the match is weak. Clone size is not always given. Where it is, it says once, few, many or a class for expanded clones.

D gene	V gene	J gene	clone size	CDR3 DNA	CDR3 protein
TRBD2	TRBV9	TRBJ2-3	-	TGTGCCAGCAGCCCTTGGACTAGCGGGAACCCCCCGCAGTATTTT	CASSPWTSGNPPQYF
-	TRBV12-3/TRBV12-4	TRBJ2-5	once	TGTGCCAGCAGTTTGTACACACAAGAGACCCAGTACTTC	CASSLYTQETQYF
TRBD2	TRBV18	TRBJ2-5	once	TGTGCCAGCTCACCATATGGACTAGCGGGGGCCCTAATTCAAGAGACCCAGTACTTC	CASSPYGLAGALIQETQYF
-	TRBV18	TRBJ1-2	-	TGTGCCAGCTCACCACTAGAACAGTTTGGGGGCTACACCTTC	CASSPLEQFGGYTF
-	TRBV7-9	TRBJ2-1	-	TGTGCCAGCAGCTTAAGTCTTCGGGGCGATGAGCAGTTCTTC	CASSLSLRGDEQFF
-	TRBV6-2/TRBV6-3	TRBJ2-2	-	TGTGCCAGCAGTTACGGATTCACCGGGGAGCTGTTTTTT	CASSYGFTGELFF
-	TRBV5-1	TRBJ1-5	few	TGCGCCAGCAGCTTGGGTGGGGATCAGCCCCAGCATTTT	CASSLGGDQPQHF
-	TRBV13	TRBJ1-1	-	TGTGCCAGCCCCGGCGGGGAGAACATGAACACTGAAGCTTTCTTT	CASPGGENMNTEAFF
-	TRBV5-1	TRBJ1-1	-	TGCGCCAGCAGCCGATTGTCGGGGGAGAACACTGAAGCTTTCTTT	CASSRLSGENTEAFF
-	TRBV12-3/TRBV12-4	TRBJ1-1	-	TGTGCCAGCCTAGGGGGGGTCGGGGCTGAAGCTTTCTTT	CASLGGVGAEAFF
TRBD1	TRBV6-6	TRBJ1-1	-	TGTGCCAGCAGTCGCAACGGGGACAGCACTGAAGCTTTCTTT	CASSRNGDSTEAFF
-	TRBV5-4	TRBJ2-6	-	TGTGCCAGCAGCTTGGGGGGGTCTGGGGCCAACGTCCTGACTTTC	CASSLGGSGANVLTF
TRBD2	TRBV5-1	TRBJ2-1	-	TGCGCCAGCAGCTTGAGCGGGGGGGCCTGGAATGAGCAGTTCTTC	CASSLSGGAWNEQFF
-	TRBV7-9	TRBJ1-1	few	TGTGCCAGCAGCCTCCGCGGTAGGGACGACACTGAAGCTTTCTTT	CASSLRGRDDTEAFF
TRBD1	TRBV7-2	TRBJ1-6	-	TGTGCCAGCAGCTTAGGGGGACAGGTTAATTCACCCCTCCACTTT	CASSLGGQVNSPLHF
TRBD1	TRBV7-8	TRBJ1-1	-	TGTGCCAGCAGTTTGGGACAGGGGAACACTGAAGCTTTCTTT	CASSLGQGNTEAFF
-	TRBV28	TRBJ1-6	-	TGTGCCAGCAGTTTACTTTCAGGGGATAATTCACCCCTCCACTTT	CASSLLSGDNSPLHF
TRBD2	TRBV7-9	TRBJ2-1	-	TGTGCCAGCAACCCGTGGACTAGCTCGCAGTTCTTC	CASNPWTSSQFF
TRBD2	TRBV7-3	TRBJ2-1	few	TGTGCCAGCAGCCCCGGGACTAGTTCCAATGAGCAGTTCTTC	CASSPGTSSNEQFF
TRBD1	TRBV7-2	TRBJ1-4	few	TGTGCCAGCAGCCCCATCACAGGGGGCTTTAATGAAAAACTGTTTTTT	CASSPITGGFNEKLFF
-	TRBV25-1	TRBJ2-5	-	TGTGCCAGCAACCCGGGTAGAGGCCAAGAGACCCAGTACTTC	CASNPGRGQETQYF
TRBD1	TRBV5-1	TRBJ2-6	-	TGCGCCAGCAGCTTGTGGGCAGGGGGTTTATCTGGGGCCAACGTCCTGACTTTC	CASSLWAGGLSGANVLTF
-	TRBV29-1	TRBJ1-1	-	TGCAGCGCTGACAGGAACACTGAAGCTTTCTTT	CSADRNTEAFF
-	TRBV6-5	TRBJ1-3	-	TGTGCCAGCAGGGATCCCTTAAGCACCATATATTTT	CASRDPLSTIYF
-	TRBV28	TRBJ1-3	-	TGTGCCAGCAGTTCCCCTGGGCAGGCCCTGTTCTCTGGAAACACCATATATTTT	CASSSPGQALFSGNTIYF
-	TRBV29-1	TRBJ2-6	-	TGCGCGAATCGGGAATCTGGGGCCAACGTCCTGACTTTC	CANRESGANVLTF
-	TRBV10-1	TRBJ2-1	-	TGCGCCAGCAGTGAGTCGATTAGGCGGGGAGGCCACAATGAGCAGTTCTTC	CASSESIRRGGHNEQFF